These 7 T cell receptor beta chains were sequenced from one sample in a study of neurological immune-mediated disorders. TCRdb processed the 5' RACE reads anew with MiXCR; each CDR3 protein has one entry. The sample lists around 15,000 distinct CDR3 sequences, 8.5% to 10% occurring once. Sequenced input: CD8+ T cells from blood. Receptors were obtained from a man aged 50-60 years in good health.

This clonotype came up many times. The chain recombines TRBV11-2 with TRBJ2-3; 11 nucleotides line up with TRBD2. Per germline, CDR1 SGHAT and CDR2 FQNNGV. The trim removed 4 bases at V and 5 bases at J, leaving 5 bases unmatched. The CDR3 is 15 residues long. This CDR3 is CASSSLAGAIDTQYF. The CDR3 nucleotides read TGTGCCAGCAGCTCACTAGCGGGAGCGATAGATACGCAGTATTTT.

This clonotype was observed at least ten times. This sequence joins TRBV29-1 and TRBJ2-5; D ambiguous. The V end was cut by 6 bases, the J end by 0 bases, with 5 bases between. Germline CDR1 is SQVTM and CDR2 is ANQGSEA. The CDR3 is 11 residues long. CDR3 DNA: TGCAGCGTCAAGGACCAAGAGACCCAGTACTTC. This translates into CSVKDQETQYF.

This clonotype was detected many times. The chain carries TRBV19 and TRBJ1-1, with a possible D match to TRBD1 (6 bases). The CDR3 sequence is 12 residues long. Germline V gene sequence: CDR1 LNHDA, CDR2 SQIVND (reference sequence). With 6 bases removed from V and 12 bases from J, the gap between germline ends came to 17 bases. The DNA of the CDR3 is TGTGCCAGTAGGTACCGGGACAAGGGACCTTTCTTT. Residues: CASRYRDKGPFF.

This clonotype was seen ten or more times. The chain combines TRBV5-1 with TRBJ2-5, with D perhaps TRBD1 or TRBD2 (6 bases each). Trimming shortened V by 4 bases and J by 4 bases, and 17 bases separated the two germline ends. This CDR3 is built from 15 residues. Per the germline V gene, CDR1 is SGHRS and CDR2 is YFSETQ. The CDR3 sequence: CASSHRRGFGETQYF. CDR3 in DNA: TGCGCCAGCAGCCACCGGAGGGGGTTCGGAGAGACCCAGTACTTC.

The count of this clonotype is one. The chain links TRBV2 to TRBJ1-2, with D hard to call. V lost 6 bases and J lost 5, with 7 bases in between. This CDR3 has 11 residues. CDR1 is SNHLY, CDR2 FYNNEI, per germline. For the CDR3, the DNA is TGTGCCAGCAGGAAAGAGTATGGCTACACCTTC. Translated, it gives CASRKEYGYTF.

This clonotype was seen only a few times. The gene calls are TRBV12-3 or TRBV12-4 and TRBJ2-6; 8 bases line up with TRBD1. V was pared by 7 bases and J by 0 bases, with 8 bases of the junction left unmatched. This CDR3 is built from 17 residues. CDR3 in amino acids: CASIPGQDSSGANVLTF. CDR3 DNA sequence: TGTGCCAGCATTCCGGGACAGGACTCCTCTGGGGCCAACGTCCTGACTTTC.

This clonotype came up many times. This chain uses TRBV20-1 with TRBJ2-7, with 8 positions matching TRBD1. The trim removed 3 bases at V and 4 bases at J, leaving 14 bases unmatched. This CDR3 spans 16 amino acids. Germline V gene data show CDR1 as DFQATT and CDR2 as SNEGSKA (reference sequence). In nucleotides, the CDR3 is TGCAGTGCTAGGACATCCTCTCAGGGGGCGCATTACGAGCAGTACTTC. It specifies CSARTSSQGAHYEQYF.